This T cell receptor beta chain came from a study of T cell changes during pregnancy in multiple sclerosis. V was pared by 1 base and J by 5 bases, with 12 bases between. The CDR3 has 14 amino acids. Germline lookup yields CDR1 GTSNPN and CDR2 SVGIG (reference sequence). Produced via immunoSEQ multiplex PCR; TCRdb's table is partial and in-frame only. The top ten clones hold under 7% of a sample with around 130,000 clones, approximately 94% of them seen once. The TCR comes from a female donor with multiple sclerosis, enrolled in a pregnancy study. The chain has TRBV30 and TRBJ2-1; D possibly corresponds to TRBD2 (6 bases). The source was peripheral blood, collected before pregnancy. This CDR3 is CAWSATSGHNEQFF. The CDR3 coding sequence is TGTGCCTGGAGTGCGACCAGCGGGCACAATGAGCAGTTCTTC.